The clone carrying this TCR beta chain has ten or more counts. Its target is not known. These data come from a study of T cells after yellow fever vaccination. Study outcomes and limitations: Abundant clonotypes (contaminants from the bulk population) could be present in FACS-sorted repertoires. Clonotypes found in both CD4 and CD8 compartments made up a small share. Booster samples showed a return of most primary-vaccination clones (approximately 96% CD4, approximately 85% CD8).

TCRdb analysed the 5' RACE reads with MiXCR anew, one entry per CDR3 protein. The data contain a few hundred thousand distinct CDR3 sequences, roughly 3.9% of them seen just once; the ten biggest clones take up just under 25%. Per germline, CDR1 MGHDK and CDR2 SYGVNS. There are 15 residues in the CDR3. Trimming took 6 bases from V and 2 from J; bases not matched to a gene: 7. The chain couples TRBV25-1 to TRBJ2-7; 10 nucleotides match TRBD1. The clonotype originates from a man between 18 and 29 years old who received the YFV17D yellow fever vaccine. The sample was PBMCs, taken 5 days after the yellow fever booster vaccination. The CDR3 region has the DNA TGTGCCAGCAGACGCGGGACAGGGGTAACCTACGAGCAGTACTTC. Translating gives CASRRGTGVTYEQYF.